A single T cell receptor (beta chain) is shown here with its context. The table lists this clone with a count of one. What this receptor recognizes is not known. Base qualities are not at hand, and no much larger clone is one base apart. The CDR3 goes from the cysteine to the phenylalanine over 16 residues. Just the 48-base CDR3 DNA is kept, in frame starting at base 1. CDR1 ENHRY and CDR2 SYGVKD are derived from the germline V gene. Trimmed from V: 0 bases; trimmed from J: 5 bases; junction bases lacking a gene match: 8. This sample was included in a study of OX40 agonist ivuxolimab in advanced cancers. Regarding the research as a whole: Ivuxolimab was a fully human IgG2 agonistic monoclonal antibody targeting the costimulatory receptor OX40 (CD134). Intravenous ivuxolimab was administered to patients every 2 weeks at six dose levels: 0.01, 0.1, 0.3, 1.5, 3 and 10 mg/kg. Among the approximately 50 dose-escalation patients, about 20 had hepatocellular carcinoma, roughly 15 melanoma, 9 renal cell carcinoma and 9 head and neck cancer. In the dose-escalation cohort, around 80% of patients were male, and the mean age was 60 years with a range of about 20 to 80. Patients were allowed to have had prior anti-PD-1, anti-PD-L1 or anti-CTLA-4 therapy, and approximately 40% of the dose-escalation patients had previously received checkpoint inhibitors. Partial responses occurred in three dose-escalation patients: two with cutaneous melanoma and one with hepatocellular carcinoma. The purpose of peripheral TCRbeta sequencing was to test whether ivuxolimab changed TCR sequence diversity and led to clonal T-cell expansion. The paper reports the monotherapy dose-escalation portion (N of about 47 patients) of the phase I ivuxolimab trial.

Genomic DNA was extracted from sorted cells for sequencing of the TCRbeta CDR3 region. TCRbeta CDR3 regions were sequenced using the immunoSEQ Assay. TCRdb stores this immuneACCESS table with in-frame sequences only. Part of the clones is absent; in the studies checked, under half of the shortfall reflects unresolved V genes, and no reason is known for the rest. This sample comprises approximately 28,000 clones, about 89% of them detected only once. More than 25% of the sample comes from the top ten. Patients with autoimmune disease history or receiving systemic immunosuppression were excluded from the trial. Peripheral blood for TCR sequencing was drawn from every dose cohort at baseline, at cycle 4 day 1 and at cycle 7 day 1. The samples were taken from a phase I, first-in-human, multicenter, open-label dose-escalation trial of ivuxolimab. Adults with locally advanced or metastatic melanoma, renal cell, hepatocellular, or head and neck squamous cell carcinoma were enrolled in the trial. Before TCR sequencing, CD4+ T cells and CD8+ T cells were sorted from peripheral blood as separate populations.

Paper-wide results and their limitations: Partial responders in the 0.1-3.0 mg/kg groups had among the lowest normalized peripheral clonal expansion, especially among CD8+ T cells. At doses of 0.1 to 3.0 mg/kg, clonal expansion of both CD4+ and CD8+ blood T cells was observed from baseline to week 6. Low levels of normalized T-cell clonal expansion were also seen in some patients who did not respond. After ivuxolimab, expanded clones were on average more numerous among CD8+ T cells than among CD4+ T cells. Antigen specificity was not determined for the clonally expanded peripheral T cells.

The chain employs TRBV10-3 and TRBJ2-7, with 9 middle bases fitting TRBD1. The receptor comes from an adult with an advanced solid tumor such as melanoma, head and neck, liver or kidney cancer. This material consisted of CD4+ or CD8+ T cells sorted from blood, taken in a trial of the OX40 agonist ivuxolimab. The nucleotides read TGTGCCATCAGTGAGTCGGGGACAGGGATAGGCCACGAGCAGTACTTC. This gives the protein CAISESGTGIGHEQYF.